Listed here is a single T cell receptor beta chain. Its target is unknown. Treatment: oral pan-JAK inhibitor, 5-10 mg twice daily. The germline V gene has CDR1 SGHRS and CDR2 YFSETQ. Trimming shortened V by 0 bases and J by 2 bases, and 5 bases separated the two germline ends. CDR3 length equals 14 residues. These data belong to a study of CD8+ T cells in alopecia areata. The wider study: Oral tofacitinib, 5 to 10 mg twice daily, was given in an open-label trial. Tofacitinib dosing lasted 6 to 18 months, which was then followed by 6 months off drug.

Whole-study findings and limits: A large proportion of expanded lesional clones were detected persisting in scalp and blood during tofacitinib.

cDNA serving as the sequencing template came from extracted, reverse transcribed RNA. Repertoires were generated with immunoSEQ multiplex PCR, while TCRdb's copy carries only in-frame clones and drops some. The data show under 250,000 clones, about 57% seen once. This chain connects TRBV5-1 to TRBJ2-2, with D unclear. Source: CD4+ T cells sorted from blood, taken at week 4, from a patient treated with tofacitinib. This receptor was identified in a human donor with alopecia areata. The CDR3 spells CASSLGRNTGELFF. CDR3 nucleotides: TGCGCCAGCAGCTTGGGCAGAAACACCGGGGAGCTGTTTTTT.